This TCR beta chain came from a study of T cells after yellow fever vaccination. Whole-study findings and limits: It was the secondary response that reached its peak faster, day 5 versus 15, but it was weaker. High-abundance clonotypes from the bulk population could contaminate FACS-sorted repertoires. Subsequent booster samples again held most clones from primary vaccination (96% CD4, 88% CD8).

Synthesis of TCR cDNA relied on 5'RACE template switching, which attached a universal primer site and UMIs. MiXCR was run by TCRdb on the 5' RACE reads, yielding one entry per CDR3 protein. This table holds a few hundred thousand distinct CDR3 sequences, over 3% found once. This clonotype has a count of ten or more. Its antigen is not known. This specimen consisted of PBMCs, obtained 15 days after the yellow fever booster vaccination. The receptor's source is a man aged 18 to 29 who received the YFV17D yellow fever vaccine.

CDR3: CASSLSRTGGAYSNQPQHF. CDR3 in DNA: TGTGCCAGCAGCTTATCCAGGACAGGGGGTGCGTATAGCAATCAGCCCCAGCATTTT. This chain links TRBV7-2 with TRBJ1-5; the match to TRBD1 covers 10 bases. This CDR3 is 19 amino acids long. V lost 2 bases, J lost 0 bases, and 10 bases stayed unmatched. Looked up from germline, CDR1 is SGHTA and CDR2 is FQGNSA.